The 32 T cell receptor beta chains reported below all come from one sample, sequenced in a study of blood T cell repertoires in COVID-19. Measured with immunoSEQ multiplex PCR; TCRdb has only the in-frame clones, and not every one. The repertoire holds about 360,000 clones, with approximately 86% as singletons. The sequenced sample consisted of peripheral blood. The source is a woman aged 60-75 years with COVID-19, enrolled during active disease.

This chain links TRBV19 with TRBJ2-2; 8 bases fit TRBD1. V lost 4 bases to trimming and J lost 6 bases; unmatched junction nucleotides: 7. Per the germline V gene, CDR1 is LNHDA and CDR2 is SQIVND (reference sequence). This CDR3 contains 15 residues. Here the CDR3 DNA reads TGTGCCAGTAGTACCAACAGGGGGGTCGCCGGGGAGCTGTTTTTT. As protein: CASSTNRGVAGELFF.

This clone was detected once. V and J are TRBV29-1 and TRBJ2-5; possibly TRBD2 for D (6 bases). The V end lost 7 bases, the J end lost 2 bases, and 14 bases lay between the germline ends. CDR3 length equals 13 residues. In germline, CDR1 is SQVTM, CDR2 ANQGSEA. CDR3: CSANPTSQETQYF. Written as DNA, the CDR3 is TGCAGCGCCAACCCGACTAGTCAAGAGACCCAGTACTTC.

Here the CDR3 reads CASSLLYNTGELFF. The CDR3 nucleotides are TGTGCCAGTAGTCTTCTCTATAACACCGGGGAGCTGTTTTTT. V and J are TRBV19 and TRBJ2-2; D is unresolved. Trimming pared 5 bases from V and 2 bases from J, leaving 9 bases between. The CDR3 has 14 amino acids. The germline CDR1 and CDR2 sequences are LNHDA and SQIVND (reference sequence).

This chain connects TRBV12-3 or TRBV12-4 to TRBJ2-7; 7 bases agree with TRBD1. V dropped 6 bases and J dropped 9; count of bases not matched to a gene: 11. CDR3 length: 13 amino acids. The CDR3 coding sequence is TGTGCCAGCAGACTCGGGACAGCCAGCCGGCAGTACTTC. Translation gives CASRLGTASRQYF.

The V and J genes are TRBV14 and TRBJ1-4, with D tentatively TRBD1 (6 bases). Trimming removed 4 bases from V and 14 bases from J, with 17 bases in between. Germline CDR1 reads SGHDN; CDR2 reads FVKESK. This CDR3 is 13 amino acids long. The CDR3 spells CASSLRTAEGLFF. The CDR3, as DNA: TGTGCCAGCAGCCTAAGGACAGCCGAGGGGCTGTTTTTT. The whole variable domain, remainder taken from reference TRBV14 and TRBJ1-4, is EAGVTQFPSHSVIEKGQTVTLRCDPISGHDNLYWYRRVMGKEIKFLLHFVKESKQDESGMPNNRFLAERTGGTYSTLKVQPAELEDSGVYFCASSLRTAEGLFFGSGTQLSVL.

The rearrangement links TRBV11-1 to TRBJ2-2; the match to TRBD1 covers 7 bases. CDR1 SGHAT and CDR2 FQDESV come from the germline V gene (reference sequence). After removal of 4 bases from V and 6 bases from J, the junction contained 5 bases not matched to a gene. The CDR3 length is 14 residues. The CDR3 here is CASSSSQGSGELFF. In nucleotides, the CDR3 is TGTGCCAGCAGCTCTTCACAGGGGTCCGGGGAGCTGTTTTTT.

The chain has TRBV5-6 and TRBJ2-7; tentatively, D is TRBD1 (6 bases). Trimming left V 4 bases short and J 6 bases short, with 14 bases between. This CDR3 is 13 amino acids long. Germline loops: CDR1 SGHDT, CDR2 YYEEEE. Here the CDR3 reads CASSQGSPGEQYF. CDR3 coding DNA: TGTGCCAGCAGCCAGGGGTCCCCGGGCGAGCAGTACTTC. Filled out from reference TRBV5-6 and TRBJ2-7, the complete variable domain reads DAGVTQSPTHLIKTRGQQVTLRCSPKSGHDTVSWYQQALGQGPQFIFQYYEEEERQRGNFPDRFSGHQFPNYSSELNVNALLLGDSALYLCASSQGSPGEQYFGPGTRLTVT.

The rearrangement uses TRBV18 and TRBJ2-7; no definite D call. The V and J ends lost 3 bases and 0 bases respectively, with 9 bases between them. Germline loops: CDR1 KGHSH, CDR2 LQKENI. The CDR3 extends over 14 amino acids. CDR3 amino acids: CASSPDGSSYEQYF. DNA of the CDR3: TGTGCCAGCTCACCTGACGGGTCCTCCTACGAGCAGTACTTC.

The rearrangement uses TRBV19 and TRBJ2-1; 9 bases match TRBD2. This CDR3 is built from 19 residues. Germline V gene sequence: CDR1 LNHDA, CDR2 SQIVND (reference sequence). V dropped 0 bases and J dropped 7; count of bases not matched to a gene: 16. CDR3 protein: CASSIDLGSGGSLRNEQFF. The DNA for the CDR3 is TGTGCCAGTAGTATAGATCTTGGTAGCGGGGGCTCCCTAAGGAATGAGCAGTTCTTC.

J is TRBJ1-1 and V is TRBV9, with D tentatively TRBD1 (5 bases). The V end was cut by 7 bases, the J end by 1 base, with 17 bases between. There are 15 residues in the CDR3. The germline V gene encodes CDR1 SGDLS and CDR2 YYNGEE. This chain's CDR3 is CASQAGYWKNTEAFF. The CDR3 nucleotides are TGTGCCAGCCAGGCAGGGTATTGGAAGAACACTGAAGCTTTCTTT.

The rearrangement uses TRBV4-2 and TRBJ1-2, with D hard to call. CDR1 LGHNA and CDR2 YNFKEQ come from the germline V gene. The length of the CDR3 is 13 residues. Trimming cost V 0 bases and J 2 bases, with 4 bases left between them. CDR3 protein: CASSQEQNYGYTF. CDR3 sequence (DNA): TGTGCCAGCAGCCAAGAGCAGAACTATGGCTACACCTTC.

The rearrangement links TRBV11-3 to TRBJ2-7, with D possibly being TRBD1 (6 bases). The CDR3 consists of 12 residues. Trimming removed 1 base at V and 7 bases at J, with 8 bases between. The V gene's germline CDR1 is SGHNT and CDR2 YENEEA. DNA for the CDR3: TGTGCCAGCAGCTTAGGAGGGACAGAGCAGTACTTC. It yields the protein CASSLGGTEQYF. Together with reference TRBV11-3 and TRBJ2-7, the CDR3 gives the full variable domain: EAGVVQSPRYKIIEKKQPVAFWCNPISGHNTLYWYLQNLGQGPELLIRYENEEAVDDSQLPKDRFSAERLKGVDSTLKIQPAELGDSAVYLCASSLGGTEQYFGPGTRLTVT.

V is TRBV29-1 and J is TRBJ2-2, with D tentatively TRBD2 (5 bases). Germline V gives CDR1 SQVTM, CDR2 ANQGSEA. Trimming cost V 4 bases and J 1 base, with 7 bases left between them. CDR3 length equals 13 residues. The CDR3 DNA follows: TGCAGCGTTGGCGGACTGAACACCGGGGAGCTGTTTTTT. It specifies CSVGGLNTGELFF.

There are a few counts of this clone. This sample includes further DNA sequences coding for the same CDR3. The chain joins TRBV20-1 to TRBJ1-2; D is unresolved. Germline CDR1 reads DFQATT; CDR2 reads SNEGSKA (reference sequence). This CDR3 region has 10 residues. Trimming took off 5 bases at V and 1 base at J, with 2 bases between the two ends. In DNA, the CDR3 is TGCAGTGCTTATAACTATGGCTACACCTTC. Its translation: CSAYNYGYTF.

This sequence joins TRBV19 and TRBJ2-3; maybe TRBD1 (6 bases). CDR1 and CDR2 from the germline V gene are LNHDA and SQIVND (reference sequence). This CDR3 is built from 16 residues. V was cut by 2 bases and J by 5 bases, with 17 bases left in between. CDR3 DNA sequence: TGTGCCAGTAGTATACCCGGACAGAGTTTAGGAGATACGCAGTATTTT. Translated: CASSIPGQSLGDTQYF.

The V call is TRBV18, the J call TRBJ2-1; 9 bases are a match to TRBD2. The germline gives CDR1 KGHSH, CDR2 LQKENI. This CDR3 comprises 15 residues. V was clipped by 2 bases and J by 9 bases; unmatched bases: 8. CDR3 region: CASSPEIAGASEQFF. The CDR3 DNA reads TGTGCCAGCTCACCAGAGATAGCGGGGGCCAGTGAGCAGTTCTTC.

V is TRBV6-1 and J is TRBJ1-1; possibly TRBD1 for D (6 bases). The CDR3 length is 16 residues. V was cut by 0 bases and J by 1 base, with 12 bases left in between. Germline-derived CDR1 and CDR2 are MNHNS and SASEGT. CDR3 in amino acids: CASSEALSGANTEAFF. Here the CDR3 DNA reads TGTGCCAGCAGTGAAGCGCTTTCAGGGGCGAACACTGAAGCTTTCTTT.

The rearrangement joins TRBV27 to TRBJ1-2, with D hard to call. The CDR3 extends over 17 amino acids. CDR1 and CDR2 (germline): MNHEY, SMNVEV (reference sequence). Deletions cut 2 bases from V and 0 bases from J, with 16 bases between. The CDR3 loop is CASSLGQRPGANYGYTF. The CDR3 DNA reads as TGTGCCAGCAGTTTAGGGCAGCGGCCAGGAGCTAACTATGGCTACACCTTC.

With respect to this clone: The same CDR3 is also encoded by other DNA sequences in this sample. V gene TRBV4-2 combines with J gene TRBJ2-7; a weak D match, TRBD2 (5 bases). Germline V CDR1 and CDR2: LGHNA, YNFKEQ. Trimming removed 0 bases from V and 0 bases from J, with 6 bases in between. The CDR3 is made up of 14 amino acids. CDR3 amino acids: CASSQDRGSYEQYF. Here the CDR3 DNA reads TGTGCCAGCAGCCAAGATCGGGGCTCCTACGAGCAGTACTTC.

V gene TRBV10-1 combines with J gene TRBJ1-1; the match to TRBD1 covers 10 bases. The CDR3 runs 15 residues. J was trimmed by 5 bases and V by 0 bases; bases with no gene match: 3. Germline-derived CDR1 and CDR2 are WNHNN and SYGVQD (reference sequence). The DNA for the CDR3 is TGCGCCAGCAGTGAGTCGGGGACAGGGGATACTGAAGCTTTCTTT. Its translation is CASSESGTGDTEAFF.

Regarding this clone: At the DNA level, this CDR3 is encoded by other sequences in the same sample as well. The V call is TRBV5-4, the J call TRBJ2-7, with 9 bases aligning to TRBD1. CDR1 and CDR2 (germline): SGHNT, YYREEE (reference sequence). The CDR3 consists of 14 residues. The V segment lost 5 bases and the J segment 4 bases; nucleotides outside the gene matches: 7. The CDR3 region has the DNA TGTGCCAGCAGTTCGCCGGGACAGGGTTACGAGCAGTACTTC. This encodes CASSSPGQGYEQYF.

V usage is TRBV19 and J usage is TRBJ2-7; TRBD1 agrees at 10 bases. The length of the CDR3 is 16 residues. With 7 bases clipped from V and 4 bases from J, the junction kept 13 bases outside the gene matches. Germline values: CDR1 LNHDA, CDR2 SQIVND (reference sequence). This CDR3 is CASTPGTGVGPYEQYF. In nucleotides, the CDR3 is TGTGCCAGTACCCCCGGGACAGGGGTTGGACCTTACGAGCAGTACTTC.

The J gene is TRBJ2-7, the V gene TRBV27; TRBD1 agrees at 9 bases. The V and J ends lost 4 bases and 5 bases, in that order; junction bases with no gene match: 6. Looked up from germline, CDR1 is MNHEY and CDR2 is SMNVEV (reference sequence). The CDR3 sequence is 14 residues long. DNA of the CDR3: TGTGCCAGCAGTTCCGCACAGGGGGCAAACGAGCAGTACTTC. Encoded protein: CASSSAQGANEQYF.

DNA for the CDR3: TGTGCCAGCAGTTCTGGGGAGGGTGAGCAGTTCTTC. Its protein is CASSSGEGEQFF. V and J are TRBV6-5 and TRBJ2-1; 7 nucleotides match TRBD2. The V gene end was trimmed by 4 bases and the J gene end by 9 bases; junction bases not matched to a gene: 3. Germline CDR1 and CDR2: MNHEY and SVGAGI. The length of the CDR3 is 12 residues.

The V call is TRBV18, the J call TRBJ1-1, with D perhaps TRBD1 (6 bases). The V end lost 0 bases, the J end lost 1 base, and 15 bases lay between the germline ends. This CDR3 is 17 amino acids long. Germline CDR1 reads KGHSH; CDR2 reads LQKENI. The CDR3: CASSPPSGGARNTEAFF. CDR3 bases: TGTGCCAGCTCACCACCCTCTGGGGGCGCAAGGAACACTGAAGCTTTCTTT.

The chain joins TRBV6-6 to TRBJ1-1, with a weak D call TRBD1 (5 bases). This CDR3 comprises 15 residues. The germline V gene encodes CDR1 MNHNY and CDR2 SVGAGI (reference sequence). Trimming cost V 7 bases and J 0 bases, with 15 bases left between them. CDR3 nucleotides: TGTGCCAGCATCCCCTCCCTGACAGTGAACACTGAAGCTTTCTTT. It codes for CASIPSLTVNTEAFF.

The rearrangement joins TRBV7-9 to TRBJ1-2, with 9 bases that match TRBD1. Looked up from germline, CDR1 is SEHNR and CDR2 is FQNEAQ (reference sequence). This CDR3 comprises 15 residues. The J segment lost 7 bases and the V segment lost 7 bases, leaving 13 bases of the junction unmatched. The CDR3 region is CASNQRDRDYSGYTF. The CDR3 region has the DNA TGTGCCAGCAACCAGCGGGACAGGGACTACTCTGGCTACACCTTC. Full variable domain (remainder filled in from reference TRBV7-9 and TRBJ1-2): DTGVSQNPRHKITKRGQNVTFRCDPISEHNRLYWYRQTLGQGPEFLTYFQNEAQLEKSRLLSDRFSAERPKGSFSTLEIQRTEQGDSAMYLCASNQRDRDYSGYTFGSGTRLTVV.

The chain uses TRBV9 and TRBJ1-6; tentative D call: TRBD1 (5 bases). V was clipped by 0 bases and J by 11 bases, with 9 bases between them. The CDR3 runs 13 residues. Germline lookup yields CDR1 SGDLS and CDR2 YYNGEE. The DNA of the CDR3 is TGTGCCAGCAGCGTAGAAGAAGGGGCACCCCTCCACTTT. This gives the protein CASSVEEGAPLHF. Complete variable domain (other parts from reference TRBV9 and TRBJ1-6): DSGVTQTPKHLITATGQRVTLRCSPRSGDLSVYWYQQSLDQGLQFLIQYYNGEERAKGNILERFSAQQFPDLHSELNLSSLELGDSALYFCASSVEEGAPLHFGNGTRLTVT.

The chain uses TRBV5-6 and TRBJ1-2; TRBD1 matches at 7 bases. The V segment lost 5 bases and the J segment 8 bases; nucleotides outside the gene matches: 12. The CDR3 is 14 residues long. Looked up from germline, CDR1 is SGHDT and CDR2 is YYEEEE. CDR3 nucleotide sequence: TGTGCCAGCAGGCTCCGGGACAGCACTATGGGCTACACCTTC. As protein: CASRLRDSTMGYTF.

The rearrangement links TRBV4-1 to TRBJ2-3, with TRBD1 matching 12 bases. CDR3 size: 19 residues. The J segment lost 6 bases and the V segment lost 0 bases, leaving 13 bases of the junction unmatched. Germline assignment: CDR1 MGHRA and CDR2 YSYEKL. The DNA of the CDR3 is TGCGCCAGCAGCCAAGACGTAGTAGCCGGGACAGGGGGCAGGGATACGCAGTATTTT. Translation: CASSQDVVAGTGGRDTQYF.

V and J are TRBV11-2 and TRBJ2-7; D uncertain. The CDR3 consists of 13 residues. V was clipped by 2 bases and J by 3 bases, with 8 bases between them. The V gene's germline CDR1 is SGHAT and CDR2 FQNNGV. DNA for the CDR3: TGTGCCAGCAGCTTATCGGGTCTCTACGAGCAGTACTTC. Its protein product is CASSLSGLYEQYF.

The chain uses TRBV19 and TRBJ1-2; no clear D. The V gene's germline CDR1 is LNHDA and CDR2 SQIVND (reference sequence). The length of the CDR3 is 12 residues. Trimming shortened V by 10 bases and J by 5 bases, and 14 bases separated the two germline ends. The CDR3 bases are TGTGCCATTGAGGAATCAAGATATGGCTACACCTTC. It specifies CAIEESRYGYTF. Looking up the rest from reference TRBV19 and TRBJ1-2 gives the full variable domain: DGGITQSPKYLFRKEGQNVTLSCEQNLNHDAMYWYRQDPGQGLRLIYYSQIVNDFQKGDIAEGYSVSREKKESFPLTVTSAQKNPTAFYLCAIEESRYGYTFGSGTRLTVV.